This is a list of T cell receptor beta chains from one sample in a study of T cell therapy after organ transplantation. The antigens for these receptors are not known. Measured with immunoSEQ multiplex PCR; TCRdb has only the in-frame clones, and not every one. Of about 1,000 clones listed, 50% to 70% are singletons. The sample was CD8+ T cells from blood, taken after autologous CMV-specific T cell therapy. Receptors originate from a human patient who had received a solid organ transplant and had CMV disease. Some T cells may have originated in the graft donor. The CDR3 runs from the conserved cysteine through the conserved F or W. D genes are given only for firm matches. The size entry is marked missing in some rows and otherwise reads once, few, many or a size class.

v_gene: TRBV4-3; d_gene: TRBD1; abundance: few; CDR3aa: CASSQEDRGTDTQYF
v_gene: TRBV30; d_gene: .; abundance: few; CDR3aa: CAWSPLAAYLNTEAFF
v_gene: TRBV7-9; d_gene: TRBD1; abundance: .; CDR3aa: CASSPRTGLSGNTIYF
v_gene: TRBV7-6; d_gene: TRBD2; abundance: .; CDR3aa: CASSRLAGGSYNEQFF
v_gene: TRBV11-2; d_gene: .; abundance: .; CDR3aa: CASSSRTDTQYF
v_gene: TRBV4-1; d_gene: TRBD2; abundance: .; CDR3aa: CASSDSSGLPGETQYF
v_gene: TRBV11-2; d_gene: .; abundance: .; CDR3aa: CASSPRTAEQFF
v_gene: TRBV27; d_gene: .; abundance: .; CDR3aa: CASSLSGIENIQYF
v_gene: TRBV27; d_gene: .; abundance: .; CDR3aa: CASSLRAGKNTGELFF
v_gene: TRBV19; d_gene: .; abundance: once; CDR3aa: CASSIPSTGNGYTF
v_gene: TRBV6-5; d_gene: .; abundance: .; CDR3aa: CASSFSLLQEQFF
v_gene: TRBV6-5; d_gene: .; abundance: .; CDR3aa: CASSYSNSQEQFF
v_gene: TRBV2; d_gene: .; abundance: .; CDR3aa: CASSEGYEQYF
v_gene: TRBV13; d_gene: TRBD2; abundance: .; CDR3aa: CASSLGLAGGPDTQYF